The present T cell receptor beta chain was sequenced within a study of T-cell reconstitution after alpha-beta-depleted transplantation in children. Construction of the TCRbeta library involved unique molecular identifiers. From the PCR reads, TCRdb called clonotypes with MiXCR, one entry per CDR3 protein. The table shows about 98,000 distinct CDR3 sequences, with 5% to 6% occurring only once. This CDR3 is built from 12 residues. V gave up 6 bases and J gave up 3 bases, with 11 bases separating them. Per the germline V gene, CDR1 is SQVTM and CDR2 is ANQGSEA. This clonotype was picked up many times. Material: PBMCs, mostly from graft donor cells, obtained 60 days after TCRalphabeta/CD19-depleted stem cell transplant. The chain joins TRBV29-1 to TRBJ2-5; tentative D call: TRBD1 (6 bases). This receptor was obtained from a female patient between 2 and 15 years old who had a stem cell transplant for Fanconi anemia, so the T cells may come from the graft donor. The CDR3 loop is CSVGHQEETQYF. CDR3 bases: TGCAGCGTGGGACATCAAGAAGAGACCCAGTACTTC. The whole variable domain, filled in from reference TRBV29-1 and TRBJ2-5, reads SAVISQKPSRDICQRGTSLTIQCQVDSQVTMMFWYRQQPGQSLTLIATANQGSEATYESGFVIDKFPISRPNLTFSTLTVSNMSPEDSSIYLCSVGHQEETQYFGPGTRLLVL.